Listed below are T cell receptor beta chains from one sample, sequenced in a study of blood T cell repertoires in COVID-19. Sequencing used immunoSEQ multiplex PCR; TCRdb keeps in-frame clones, though not all of them. Seen here are fewer than 250,000 clones, 80% observed once, and the top ten hold 6.9%. Sequencing was performed on peripheral blood. Receptor source: a man in his sixties with acute or convalescent COVID-19. CDR3s include the opening cysteine and the closing phenylalanine or tryptophan. A D gene is named only where the DNA matches it firmly. The size field is filled for only some rows; it gives once, few, many or a size class.

v_gene	j_gene	abundance	d_gene	CDR3aa	CDR3nt
TRBV4-3	TRBJ1-6	NA	TRBD1	CASSDTSGQTNSPLHF	TGCGCCAGCAGTGACACCTCGGGACAGACTAATTCACCCCTCCACTTT
TRBV21-1	TRBJ2-7	NA	NA	CASNGTISYEQYF	TGTGCCAGCAACGGGACTATCTCCTACGAGCAGTACTTC
TRBV10-3	TRBJ1-1	once	NA	CAISGGHWNTEAFF	TGTGCCATCAGTGGTGGACACTGGAACACTGAAGCTTTCTTT
TRBV9	TRBJ2-3	NA	NA	CASSLRSLSDTQYF	TGTGCCAGCAGCTTGCGAAGTTTGTCAGATACGCAGTATTTT
TRBV7-3	TRBJ2-3	NA	TRBD2	CASSSGTTTDTQYF	TGTGCCAGCAGCTCCGGGACTACCACAGATACGCAGTATTTT
TRBV7-2	TRBJ2-7	NA	NA	CASSFPGTTEQYF	TGTGCCAGCAGCTTCCCCGGGACAACGGAGCAGTACTTC
TRBV4-1	TRBJ2-7	few	TRBD2	CARPAERRGADEQYF	TGCGCCAGACCCGCCGAGCGGCGGGGGGCAGACGAGCAGTACTTC
TRBV6-6	TRBJ1-5	NA	TRBD1	CASSYTPGQGSQPQHF	TGTGCCAGCAGTTACACCCCGGGACAGGGATCTCAGCCCCAGCATTTT
TRBV5-1	TRBJ1-3	NA	TRBD1	CASSLGLRGQGGNTIYF	TGCGCCAGCAGCTTGGGGTTACGTGGACAGGGGGGAAACACCATATATTTT
TRBV7-3	TRBJ1-2	NA	NA	CASSPVGTGGGYTF	TGTGCCAGCAGCCCCGTTGGTACGGGGGGCGGCTACACCTTC
TRBV5-1	TRBJ2-4	NA	NA	CASSLDSAGVPYIQYF	TGCGCCAGCAGCTTGGATTCGGCAGGGGTGCCTTACATTCAGTACTTC
TRBV4-1	TRBJ2-7	NA	NA	CASTRTSYEQYF	TGCGCCAGCACAAGAACTTCCTACGAGCAGTACTTC
TRBV2	TRBJ2-2	once	NA	CASSANGELFF	TGTGCCAGCAGTGCAAACGGGGAGCTGTTTTTT
TRBV7-2	TRBJ2-3	NA	NA	CASSLPYRDTSTDTQYF	TGTGCCAGCAGCTTACCATACCGGGACACCAGCACAGATACGCAGTATTTT
TRBV18	TRBJ2-5	NA	NA	CASSSGQETQYF	TGTGCCAGCTCATCGGGGCAAGAGACCCAGTACTTC
TRBV12-3/TRBV12-4	TRBJ1-6	few	NA	CASRGRANSPLHF	TGTGCCAGCAGAGGCAGGGCAAATTCACCCCTCCACTTT
TRBV11-2	TRBJ2-7	NA	NA	CASSLRGRRGEQYF	TGTGCCAGCAGCTTAAGAGGGAGGAGGGGCGAGCAGTACTTC